This T cell receptor beta chain was recorded in a study of memory CD8 T cells in hepatitis C reinfection. Study at large: Reinfection meant HCV RNA positivity after two negatives ≥60 days apart. Peak reinfection sampling occurred 3 to 8 weeks after detected reinfection.

Using immunoSEQ multiplex PCR, the repertoire was profiled, and TCRdb retains in-frame clones only, with some absent. Of some 40,000 clones detected, roughly 90% appear once; the ten largest clones hold 0.95% to 1.5%. The trim removed 0 bases at V and 3 bases at J, leaving 5 bases unmatched. CDR1 LGHNA and CDR2 YNFKEQ come from the germline V gene. The CDR3 is made up of 17 amino acids. As to time point: peak reinfection, 3 to 8 weeks after reinfection detection. The sorted cells went straight to TCR sequencing with no prior in vitro expansion. The receptor comes from a man in his late teens or twenties with hepatitis C virus infection. The V gene is TRBV4-2, the J gene TRBJ2-7; 13 bases fit TRBD2. The sequenced material came from naive CD8+ T cells sorted from blood. CDR3 coding DNA: TGTGCCAGCAGCCAAGATGAGACTAGCGGGAGGTTCTACGAGCAGTACTTC. Residues: CASSQDETSGRFYEQYF.